A selection of T cell receptor beta chains follows, all from one sample in a study of blood T cell repertoires in COVID-19. The data were produced by immunoSEQ multiplex PCR, yet TCRdb's version contains in-frame clones alone and is incomplete. The data show 300,000 to 500,000 clones, roughly 88% seen once. Sequenced: PBMCs or T cells enriched from blood (not recorded which). These receptors all stem from a woman in her 30s with acute COVID-19. CDR3s include the opening cysteine and the closing phenylalanine or tryptophan. D genes are given only for firm matches. Clone sizes are given selectively: once, few, many, or a class where the clone is expanded.

V gene	D gene	J gene	clone size	CDR3 protein	CDR3 DNA
TRBV6-4	TRBD2	TRBJ2-3	NA	CASSEGGPDTQYF	TGTGCCAGCTCCGAGGGAGGGCCAGATACGCAGTATTTT
TRBV2	TRBD1	TRBJ1-2	NA	CASRGQDYGYTF	TGTGCCAGCAGGGGACAGGATTATGGCTACACCTTC
TRBV19	TRBD1	TRBJ1-2	NA	CASSRQTGGVSYGYTF	TGTGCCAGTAGTAGGCAGACAGGGGGGGTCTCCTATGGCTACACCTTC
TRBV5-4	NA	TRBJ2-1	NA	CASSLGGQEQFF	TGTGCCAGCAGCTTGGGAGGACAGGAGCAGTTCTTC
TRBV20-1	NA	TRBJ1-1	once	CSARYSREAFF	TGCAGTGCTAGATACTCCCGGGAGGCTTTCTTT
TRBV29-1	TRBD1	TRBJ1-3	NA	CSVHTDREIGNTIYF	TGCAGCGTTCACACCGACAGGGAGATAGGAAACACCATATATTTT
TRBV3-1/TRBV3-2	NA	TRBJ1-6	once	CASSLRQFYNSPLHF	TGTGCCAGCAGCCTAAGACAGTTCTATAATTCACCCCTCCACTTT
TRBV10-1	NA	TRBJ1-5	NA	CASSERGNQPQHF	TGCGCCAGCAGTGAGAGGGGTAATCAGCCCCAGCATTTT
TRBV9	TRBD2	TRBJ2-2	once	CASSVVSGGTGELFF	TGTGCCAGCAGCGTAGTTAGCGGGGGCACCGGGGAGCTGTTTTTT
TRBV14	TRBD1	TRBJ2-7	NA	CASSLRGQKYEQYF	TGTGCCAGCAGCTTAAGGGGACAGAAGTACGAGCAGTACTTC
TRBV5-6	TRBD2	TRBJ2-3	NA	CASSALTSGGASADTQYF	TGTGCCAGCAGCGCGCTGACTAGCGGGGGGGCCAGTGCAGATACGCAGTATTTT
TRBV18	NA	TRBJ1-1	NA	CASSPRQTADTEAFF	TGTGCCAGCTCTCCTAGACAGACCGCGGACACTGAAGCTTTCTTT
TRBV6-1	NA	TRBJ1-2	NA	CASSEVGRSSGYTF	TGTGCCAGCAGTGAAGTCGGTAGATCTAGCGGCTACACCTTC
TRBV5-6	TRBD1	TRBJ1-1	NA	CASTYTTGVHTEAFF	TGTGCCAGCACCTATACCACAGGGGTCCACACTGAAGCTTTCTTT
TRBV7-9	NA	TRBJ2-5	NA	CASSPEGKTQYF	TGTGCCAGCAGCCCCGAGGGAAAGACCCAGTACTTC
TRBV10-3	NA	TRBJ1-1	NA	CAISELRGNTEAFF	TGTGCCATCAGTGAATTACGGGGGAACACTGAAGCTTTCTTT
TRBV5-1	NA	TRBJ1-2	NA	CASSATVDGYTF	TGCGCCAGCAGCGCGACAGTGGATGGCTACACCTTC
TRBV27	NA	TRBJ2-7	NA	CASSLGTHYEQYF	TGTGCCAGCAGTTTGGGGACACACTACGAGCAGTACTTC
TRBV6-2/TRBV6-3	TRBD2	TRBJ2-7	NA	CASSYPTGHWTSVSYEQYF	TGTGCCAGCAGTTACCCGACGGGGCATTGGACTAGCGTCTCCTACGAGCAGTACTTC
TRBV5-1	TRBD1	TRBJ2-7	NA	CASSLASGTGFYEQYF	TGCGCCAGCAGCTTGGCCTCCGGGACAGGCTTTTACGAGCAGTACTTC
TRBV6-5	TRBD1	TRBJ1-3	once	CASDRGDGYGNTIYF	TGTGCCAGCGACAGGGGGGATGGTTACGGAAACACCATATATTTT
TRBV24-1	NA	TRBJ2-1	NA	CATRQGPRVNEQFF	TGTGCCACCAGGCAGGGGCCTAGGGTCAATGAGCAGTTCTTC
TRBV2	TRBD2	TRBJ2-4	NA	CASRDRQGGNIQYF	TGTGCCAGCAGGGATAGGCAGGGAGGGAACATTCAGTACTTC
TRBV11-2	TRBD1	TRBJ2-1	NA	CASSLSRGLTYNEQFF	TGTGCCAGCAGCTTATCTAGGGGGCTCACCTACAATGAGCAGTTCTTC
TRBV27	NA	TRBJ1-6	NA	CASSSLGRVYNSPLHF	TGTGCCAGCAGTTCCCTTGGGAGGGTCTATAATTCACCCCTCCACTTT
TRBV6-5	NA	TRBJ1-2	NA	CASSPGYGYTF	TGTGCCAGCAGTCCAGGGTACGGCTACACCTTC
TRBV11-3	TRBD1	TRBJ2-2	NA	CASSLGQGSTGELFF	TGTGCCAGCAGCCTAGGACAGGGTAGCACCGGGGAGCTGTTTTTT
TRBV5-6	NA	TRBJ1-1	NA	CASNTGTAGTEAFF	TGTGCCAGCAACACAGGGACGGCGGGCACTGAAGCTTTCTTT
TRBV6-1	NA	TRBJ1-2	once	CASSERERLYGYTF	TGTGCCAGCAGTGAACGGGAACGGCTCTATGGCTACACCTTC
TRBV12-3/TRBV12-4	NA	TRBJ2-3	NA	CASSLDRLDTQYF	TGTGCCAGCAGCCTCGACAGGTTAGATACGCAGTATTTT
TRBV5-1	NA	TRBJ2-2	NA	CASSLAGGAGGGELFF	TGCGCCAGCAGCTTGGCCGGCGGGGCAGGCGGTGGGGAGCTGTTTTTT
TRBV25-1	TRBD1	TRBJ2-5	NA	CASSESTGLMETQYF	TGTGCCAGCAGTGAGTCGACAGGGCTAATGGAGACCCAGTACTTC
TRBV19	NA	TRBJ2-1	NA	CASSILGTGTSYNEQFF	TGTGCCAGTAGTATACTGGGGACCGGGACATCTTACAATGAGCAGTTCTTC
TRBV5-1	NA	TRBJ1-1	NA	CASSLGGPGTEAFF	TGCGCCAGCAGCTTGGGGGGGCCGGGGACTGAAGCTTTCTTT
TRBV5-6	NA	TRBJ1-1	NA	CASSFGVRGSMNTEAFF	TGTGCCAGCAGCTTCGGGGTTAGAGGTTCCATGAACACTGAAGCTTTCTTT
TRBV2	NA	TRBJ2-7	NA	CASITAAYEQYF	TGTGCCAGTATTACAGCAGCCTACGAGCAGTACTTC
TRBV9	TRBD1	TRBJ2-7	NA	CASSGRDRGFYEQYF	TGTGCCAGCAGTGGCCGGGACAGGGGCTTCTACGAGCAGTACTTC
TRBV4-3	TRBD1	TRBJ1-3	NA	CASSQDTPVDREFDAGNTIYF	TGCGCCAGCAGCCAAGATACTCCGGTGGACAGGGAATTTGACGCAGGAAACACCATATATTTT
TRBV30	NA	TRBJ1-1	NA	CAWSVRALTTEAFF	TGTGCCTGGAGTGTGAGGGCGTTGACGACTGAAGCTTTCTTT
TRBV6-5	TRBD2	TRBJ2-3	NA	CASRRDSGGSQYF	TGTGCCAGCAGAAGGGACTCCGGGGGGTCGCAGTATTTT
TRBV20-1	TRBD1	TRBJ1-2	few	CSASMDRALEANYGYTF	TGCAGTGCTAGTATGGACAGGGCCCTAGAAGCTAACTATGGCTACACCTTC
TRBV2	NA	TRBJ1-5	NA	CATQGTNQPQHF	TGTGCCACTCAGGGAACCAATCAGCCCCAGCATTTT
TRBV5-1	NA	TRBJ1-4	NA	CASSLDAANEKLFF	TGCGCCAGCAGCTTGGATGCAGCTAATGAAAAACTGTTTTTT
TRBV30	NA	TRBJ2-3	NA	CAHASGRTDTQYF	TGTGCCCACGCGTCAGGGAGGACAGATACGCAGTATTTT
TRBV19	NA	TRBJ1-3	NA	CASSNQVLRTAVSGNTIYF	TGTGCCAGTAGTAATCAGGTACTGAGGACAGCAGTTTCTGGAAACACCATATATTTT
TRBV24-1	NA	TRBJ2-1	NA	CATSDGTRYEQFF	TGTGCCACCAGTGATGGTACTCGGTATGAGCAGTTCTTC
TRBV5-6	NA	TRBJ2-7	NA	CASSSGTGLRKYEQYF	TGTGCCAGCAGCTCGGGGACGGGACTCCGAAAATACGAGCAGTACTTC